This paragraph reports one TCR beta chain. Germline V gene lookup returns CDR1 SGHAT and CDR2 FQNNGV. V lost 7 bases, J lost 3 bases, and 16 bases lay in between. The CDR3 covers 14 residues. The data originate from a study of blood T cell repertoires in COVID-19. Background on the study: Collection of acute and convalescent COVID-19 samples took place in the United States, Italy and Spain. T cells, B-cell-depleted T cells, or PBMCs provided the cDNA or gDNA that served as material.

Produced via immunoSEQ multiplex PCR; TCRdb's table is partial and in-frame only. The sample has fewer than 150,000 clones; roughly four fifths are singletons. The receptor was isolated from a man aged 30-40 years who had recovered from COVID-19. This sequence joins TRBV11-2 and TRBJ2-7, with D possibly being TRBD1 (5 bases). Sequenced: PBMCs or T cells enriched from blood (not recorded which). DNA of the CDR3: TGTGCCAGCACCACTCCCGACAGATACTACGAGCAGTACGTC. It specifies CASTTPDRYYEQYV.